This entry describes one TCR beta chain. This clone was observed a handful of times. No antigen is known for it. Per-base quality was not reported, and no clone a single base away is much larger than it. The sample comes from a study of circulating tumor DNA in untreated peripheral T-cell lymphoma listed by TCRdb under 2021. Library preparation was by the immunoSEQ multiplex PCR assay. Sourced from immuneACCESS, this table was stored by TCRdb with only in-frame sequences that have V and J called. A share of the clones is absent; for the studies checked, an unresolved V gene accounts for under half, and the remainder has no known explanation. This sample has about 6,600 clones in its table, and roughly 80% of those were observed once. The ten top clones hold 28% of the sample. Baseline tumor tissue collected before treatment was sequenced to identify tumor-specific TCR clonotypes. In a trial, the study monitored patients with peripheral T-cell lymphoma who were getting frontline treatment by applying next-generation sequencing to their T-cell receptor sequences.

Findings and caveats that apply to the study as a whole: Tumor-specific clonotypes were identified in approximately 76% of patients, with identification achieved from about nine tenths of baseline tissues and about 63% of baseline serum samples.

The CDR3 goes from the cysteine to the phenylalanine over 11 residues. The read is trimmed to its CDR3 DNA, 33 bases read in frame from base 1. From the germline V gene (reference sequence), CDR1 is GTSNPN and CDR2 is SVGIG. Trimming removed 0 bases from V and 2 bases from J, leaving 1 base between the germline ends. The receptor's source is a human donor with peripheral T-cell lymphoma. The sequencing input was tumor tissue. The chain is encoded by TRBV30 joined to TRBJ2-5; no D gene call is confident. The nucleotide sequence is TGTGCCTGGAGTGTACAAGAGACCCAGTACTTC. Translated, this gives CAWSVQETQYF.